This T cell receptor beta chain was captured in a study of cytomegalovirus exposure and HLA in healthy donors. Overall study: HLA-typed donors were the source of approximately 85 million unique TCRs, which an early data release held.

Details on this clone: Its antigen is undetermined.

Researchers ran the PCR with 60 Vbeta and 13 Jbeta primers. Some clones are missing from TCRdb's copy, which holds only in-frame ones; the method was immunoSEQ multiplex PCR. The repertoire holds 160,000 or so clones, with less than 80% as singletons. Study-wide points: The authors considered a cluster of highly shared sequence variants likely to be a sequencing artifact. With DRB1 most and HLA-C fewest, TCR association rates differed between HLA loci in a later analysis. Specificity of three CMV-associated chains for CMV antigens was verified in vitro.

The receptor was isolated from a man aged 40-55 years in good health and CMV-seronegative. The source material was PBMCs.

CDR3 sequence reads: CASSFDRENTEAFF. The CDR3 nucleotides read TGTGCCAGCAGCTTTGACAGAGAGAACACTGAAGCTTTCTTT. The chain recombines TRBV7-2 with TRBJ1-1; possibly TRBD1 for D (5 bases). This CDR3 is 14 amino acids long. V lost 3 bases and J lost 1, with 9 bases in between. Germline V CDR1 and CDR2: SGHTA, FQGNSA.